The 21 T cell receptor beta chains given below trace back to one sample, sequenced in a study of blood T cells in healthy people across ages (dated by TCRdb to 2015 to 2017). The receptor library was made with 5' RACE. The sequencer was an Illumina HiSeq 2500. The second PCR ran for roughly 7 to 11 cycles and used a J-beta primer mix along with a sample-barcoded 5' primer. TCRdb applied fastp at Q25 and MiXCR to the public reads, then kept only in-frame beta chains. All rows with the same CDR3 protein become a single entry with the most common DNA and genes. The sample table records 630,000 or so distinct CDR3 sequences; 25% to 30% of these occur just once. The leading ten clones occupy 15% to 19% of the sample. Specimen: blood. The receptors derive from a woman aged 80 or over in good health.

This clonotype was observed at least ten times. The chain has TRBV7-8 and TRBJ1-1; TRBD1 matches at 7 bases. The CDR3 extends over 15 amino acids. V shed 5 bases and J 4 bases; nucleotides not matched to a gene: 10. The germline V gene encodes CDR1 SGHVS and CDR2 FQNEAQ. Written as DNA, the CDR3 is TGTGCCAGCAGCCCCAGGGACAGCCAAAGCACTGAAGCTTTCTTT. Translating gives CASSPRDSQSTEAFF.

V is TRBV20-1 and J is TRBJ1-5, with 9 nucleotides matching TRBD1. Per the germline V gene, CDR1 is DFQATT and CDR2 is SNEGSKA (reference sequence). The CDR3 has 16 amino acids. The ends lost 6 bases at V and 1 base at J; junction bases unmatched: 10. The CDR3 nucleotides read TGCAGTGCGACCGGGACAGGGTTCTCCAGCAATCAGCCCCAGCATTTT. This codes for CSATGTGFSSNQPQHF.

This clonotype was counted at least ten times. The CDR3 loop is CASSLETGSYGYTF. CDR3 coding DNA: TGCGCCAGCAGCTTGGAGACGGGGAGCTATGGCTACACCTTC. The V and J genes are TRBV5-1 and TRBJ1-2; D is unresolved. CDR1 is SGHRS and CDR2 is YFSETQ in the germline V gene. V was cut by 0 bases and J by 4 bases, with 10 bases left in between. CDR3 length: 14 amino acids.

This clonotype has a count of ten or more. V and J are TRBV5-1 and TRBJ2-3, with TRBD2 matching over 8 bases. Germline CDR1 and CDR2: SGHRS and YFSETQ. V shed 4 bases and J 6 bases; nucleotides not matched to a gene: 10. The length of the CDR3 is 15 residues. CDR3 residues: CASSVLGRVADTQYF. The CDR3 nucleotides are TGCGCCAGCAGCGTGCTCGGGAGGGTCGCGGATACGCAGTATTTT.

This clonotype was counted at least ten times. A read error may explain this, as a much larger clone is one base away. This rearrangement joins TRBV5-1 to TRBJ2-6, with D possibly TRBD1 on 5 matching bases. This CDR3 is built from 16 residues. CDR1 SGHRS and CDR2 YFSETQ come from the germline V gene. The CDR3 region has the DNA TGCGCCAGCAGCTTGCCCTCCAGCTCTGGGGCCAACGTCCGGACTTTC. Its protein product is CASSLPSSSGANVRTF.

This clonotype was detected ten times or more. The rearrangement links TRBV30 to TRBJ1-1; D remains ambiguous. This CDR3 spans 11 amino acids. V lost 1 base and J 6 bases, leaving 6 bases between the germline ends. CDR1 and CDR2 from the germline V gene are GTSNPN and SVGIG (reference sequence). The CDR3 bases are TGTGCCTGGAGTGGTTCGGCTGAAGCTTTCTTT. It is translated as CAWSGSAEAFF.

This clonotype has at least ten counts. The genes are TRBV7-2 and TRBJ1-5; no definite D call. Germline loops: CDR1 SGHTA, CDR2 FQGNSA. This CDR3 contains 14 residues. Trimming left V 5 bases short and J 3 bases short, with 11 bases between. CDR3 residues: CASSPESINQPQHF. The CDR3 DNA reads as TGTGCCAGCAGCCCGGAATCGATCAATCAGCCCCAGCATTTT.

A few counts support this clonotype. The chain combines TRBV20-1 with TRBJ1-3; 8 bases are shared with TRBD1. Germline CDR1 and CDR2: DFQATT and SNEGSKA (reference sequence). The CDR3 totals 16 residues. With V trimmed by 0 bases and J by 2 bases, 6 bases remained unmatched. CDR3: CSARDSDRVTGNTIYF. CDR3 coding DNA: TGCAGTGCTAGAGATTCGGACAGGGTGACTGGAAACACCATATATTTT.

The rearrangement uses TRBV6-2 or TRBV6-3 and TRBJ2-3; 11 bases are shared with TRBD2. This CDR3 has 17 residues. V gave up 8 bases and J gave up 8 bases; unmatched junction bases: 18. Per germline, CDR1 MNHEY and CDR2 SVGEGT. This chain's CDR3 is CASGPRVRGLAGLTQYF. The CDR3, as DNA: TGTGCCAGCGGTCCCCGCGTTAGAGGACTAGCGGGCCTTACGCAGTATTTT.

This sequence joins TRBV2 and TRBJ2-3; 8 bases map to TRBD1. The ends lost 7 bases at V and 5 bases at J; junction bases unmatched: 8. The V gene's germline CDR1 is SNHLY and CDR2 FYNNEI. CDR3 length equals 14 residues. Written as DNA, the CDR3 is TGTGCCAGCATCCGGGACAGGAGCGTAGATACGCAGTATTTT. It yields the protein CASIRDRSVDTQYF.

This clonotype was detected ten times or more. The chain is built from TRBV6-2 or TRBV6-3 and TRBJ2-1; D may be TRBD1 (5 bases). V was shortened by 4 bases and J by 2 bases, with 9 bases between the two germline ends. The CDR3 totals 14 residues. CDR1 is MNHEY and CDR2 is SVGEGT in the germline V gene. CDR3 loop: CASSSLDTYNEQFF. CDR3 bases: TGTGCCAGCAGTTCGTTGGACACCTACAATGAGCAGTTCTTC.

The chain uses TRBV7-8 and TRBJ1-2, with TRBD1 matching over 7 bases. The CDR3 runs to 14 residues. Trimming at V came to 4 bases and at J to 3 bases, leaving 5 bases not matched to a gene. Per germline, CDR1 SGHVS and CDR2 FQNEAQ. As DNA, the CDR3 is TGTGCCAGCAGCTCCGTCGGGACAGACTATGGCTACACCTTC. It specifies CASSSVGTDYGYTF.

This clonotype has more than one count but fewer than ten. The chain has TRBV7-2 and TRBJ1-2; D unclear. V was shortened by 1 base and J by 8 bases, with 11 bases between the two germline ends. There are 13 residues in the CDR3. CDR1 and CDR2 (germline): SGHTA, FQGNSA. The CDR3 loop reads CASSLGQTLGYTF. In DNA, the CDR3 is TGTGCCAGCAGCTTAGGGCAGACTCTAGGCTACACCTTC.

This clonotype has a count of ten or more. The genes are TRBV4-2 and TRBJ2-5; D may be TRBD1 or TRBD2 (5 bases each). This CDR3 contains 16 residues. Germline-derived CDR1 and CDR2 are LGHNA and YNFKEQ. V shed 1 base and J shed 3 bases, with 15 bases lying between them. The CDR3, as DNA: TGTGCCAGCAGCCAAGCCACGGGGCAGATTGAAGAGACCCAGTACTTC. This encodes CASSQATGQIEETQYF.

The V call is TRBV3-1, the J call TRBJ2-1; D possibly corresponds to TRBD2 (6 bases). Trimming took 0 bases from V and 0 from J, leaving 12 bases between them. The CDR3 contains 17 residues. Germline loops: CDR1 LGHDT, CDR2 YNNKEL (reference sequence). This CDR3 is CASSQENRGSSYNEQFF. Here the CDR3 DNA reads TGTGCCAGCAGCCAAGAGAATCGGGGGAGCTCCTACAATGAGCAGTTCTTC.

This clonotype was detected only a few times. The rearrangement uses TRBV5-6 and TRBJ1-2; tentatively, D is TRBD1 (5 bases). CDR3 length: 13 amino acids. V was cut by 5 bases and J by 3 bases, with 11 bases left in between. Looked up from germline, CDR1 is SGHDT and CDR2 is YYEEEE. The CDR3 DNA follows: TGTGCCAGCAGGGGGGGGACGGACTATGGCTACACCTTC. Its translation: CASRGGTDYGYTF.

This clonotype was counted between two and nine times. The gene calls are TRBV7-9 and TRBJ2-2, with D perhaps matching TRBD1 or TRBD2 (6 bases each). CDR1 is SEHNR, CDR2 FQNEAQ, per germline (reference sequence). With 6 bases removed from V and 4 bases from J, the gap between germline ends came to 18 bases. CDR3 length: 16 residues. CDR3: CASSSPGGQGTGELFF. In DNA form, the CDR3 reads TGTGCCAGCAGTAGTCCTGGGGGGCAAGGCACCGGGGAGCTGTTTTTT.

This clonotype occurred many times. The chain joins TRBV20-1 to TRBJ2-7; no firm D call. Per the germline V gene, CDR1 is DFQATT and CDR2 is SNEGSKA (reference sequence). With 4 bases removed from V and 2 bases from J, the gap between germline ends came to 6 bases. The CDR3 totals 11 residues. The CDR3 coding sequence is TGCAGTGCTACCCAGACCTACGAGCAGTACTTC. Translation gives CSATQTYEQYF.

The genes are TRBV12-3 or TRBV12-4 and TRBJ2-5; 7 bases match TRBD2. TRBJ2-7 matches the DNA end more closely, so the J call is doubtful. The CDR3 covers 16 residues. CDR3 residues: CASKEVAGLSTYEQYF. In DNA form, the CDR3 reads TGTGCCAGCAAGGAAGTAGCGGGCCTAAGTACCTACGAGCAGTACTTC.

On this clonotype itself: A read error may explain this, as a much larger clone is one base away. V and J are TRBV24-1 and TRBJ2-1, with a weak D call TRBD2 (7 bases). In germline, CDR1 is KGHDR, CDR2 SFDVKD. V lost 4 bases and J lost 13, with 22 bases in between. The CDR3 length is 15 residues. In DNA form, the CDR3 reads TGTGCCACCAGTGACCTCGGACTAGGGGGGGAGACCCAGTTCTTC. Translation: CATSDLGLGGETQFF.

This clonotype came up many times. J is TRBJ1-1 and V is TRBV5-1, with unresolved D. V dropped 4 bases and J dropped 6 bases, with 16 bases sitting between them. This CDR3 is 14 amino acids long. The V gene's germline CDR1 is SGHRS and CDR2 YFSETQ. The CDR3 nucleotides are TGCGCCAGCAGCAGTTCACGGAGCTTGGCTGAAGCTTTCTTT. This translates into CASSSSRSLAEAFF. Drawing the rest from reference TRBV5-1 and TRBJ1-1, the complete variable domain is KAGVTQTPRYLIKTRGQQVTLSCSPISGHRSVSWYQQTPGQGLQFLFEYFSETQRNKGNFPGRFSGRQFSNSRSEMNVSTLELGDSALYLCASSSSRSLAEAFFGQGTRLTVV.